Shown below are 32 T cell receptor beta chains from a single sample sequenced in a study of early T cells in non-severe SARS-CoV-2 infection. TCRdb processed the 5' RACE reads anew with MiXCR; each CDR3 protein has one entry. This table has about 67,000 distinct CDR3 sequences, 11% appearing once. Sequencing was carried out using whole blood. The receptors were gathered from an adult who was a healthcare worker with PCR-confirmed SARS-CoV-2 infection or an uninfected control (not recorded which).

The sample holds many counts of this clonotype. The chain carries TRBV5-1 and TRBJ1-2; D perhaps matches TRBD1 (6 bases). Germline lookup yields CDR1 SGHRS and CDR2 YFSETQ. This CDR3 contains 12 residues. Deletions cut 0 bases from V and 9 bases from J, with 9 bases between. The chain's CDR3 is CASSLGTGRYTF. CDR3 nucleotide sequence: TGCGCCAGCAGCTTGGGAACAGGGCGCTACACCTTC.

This clonotype was detected once. This rearrangement joins TRBV5-5 to TRBJ2-7; 13 bases are shared with TRBD2. Germline CDR1 SGHKS, CDR2 YYEKEE (reference sequence). Losses at the gene ends were 4 bases for V and 13 bases for J; bases not matched to a gene: 14. The CDR3 spans 15 residues. CDR3 sequence: CASSPGLAGQAGRYF. The DNA for the CDR3 is TGTGCCAGCAGCCCGGGACTAGCGGGACAAGCGGGCCGTTACTTC.

This clonotype has a count of ten or more. This chain connects TRBV29-1 to TRBJ2-1, with TRBD1 as a possible D gene (5 bases). The V gene lost 5 bases and the J gene lost 6 bases, with 23 bases spanning the gap. The CDR3 is made up of 16 amino acids. The germline CDR1 and CDR2 sequences are SQVTM and ANQGSEA. The CDR3 reads CSVSPPWQGKLNEQFF. CDR3 DNA: TGCAGCGTTTCGCCCCCTTGGCAGGGAAAACTCAATGAGCAGTTCTTC.

This chain uses TRBV30 with TRBJ2-3; 9 bases fit TRBD1. The CDR3 runs 16 residues. The ends lost 3 bases at V and 0 bases at J; junction bases unmatched: 7. Germline V gene lookup returns CDR1 GTSNPN and CDR2 SVGIG (reference sequence). The chain's CDR3 is CAWSLTGTGSTDTQYF. The CDR3 region has the DNA TGTGCCTGGAGCCTGACCGGGACAGGGAGCACAGATACGCAGTATTTT. The whole variable domain, filled in from reference TRBV30 and TRBJ2-3, reads SQTIHQWPATLVQPVGSPLSLECTVEGTSNPNLYWYRQAAGRGLQLLFYSVGIGQISSEVPQNLSASRPQDRQFILSSKKLLLSDSGFYLCAWSLTGTGSTDTQYFGPGTRLTVL.

There are many counts of this clonotype. This rearrangement joins TRBV14 to TRBJ2-1; TRBD1 or TRBD2 may be the D gene (5 bases each). There are 13 residues in the CDR3. V lost 4 bases, J lost 6 bases, and 10 bases lay in between. CDR1 and CDR2 (germline): SGHDN, FVKESK. For the CDR3, the DNA is TGTGCCAGCAGCCGGCCTGGGGGCAATGAGCAGTTCTTC. It encodes CASSRPGGNEQFF.

The CDR3 protein is CASSSVLAGGHNEQFF. The CDR3 nucleotides read TGTGCCAGCAGCTCTGTACTAGCGGGAGGTCACAATGAGCAGTTCTTC. The chain carries TRBV11-3 and TRBJ2-1; 12 bases align to TRBD2. The CDR3 covers 16 residues. Germline CDR1 is SGHNT and CDR2 is YENEEA. Germline trimming cut 4 bases from V and 5 bases from J; bases unmatched to any gene: 6.

This clonotype was counted a few times. V and J are TRBV10-1 and TRBJ2-2, with a weak D call TRBD1 (6 bases). The CDR3 loop spans 15 amino acids. V was shortened by 4 bases and J by 6 bases, with 15 bases between the two germline ends. Germline-derived CDR1 and CDR2 are WNHNN and SYGVQD (reference sequence). The CDR3 nucleotides read TGCGCCAGCAGTGTCCCCCCGGGACACCCCGGGGAGCTGTTTTTT. Its translation is CASSVPPGHPGELFF.

This clonotype has at least ten counts. The CDR3 DNA reads as TGTGCCATCAGTGAGGAGGCTGGCGCGGGATACAATGAGCAGTTCTTC. It is translated as CAISEEAGAGYNEQFF. The gene calls are TRBV10-3 and TRBJ2-1, with D perhaps TRBD2 (6 bases). Germline V lookup: CDR1 ENHRY, CDR2 SYGVKD. The germline V and J ends were trimmed by 2 bases and 4 bases, with 15 bases remaining between them. The CDR3 has 16 residues.

There are many counts of this clonotype. The chain employs TRBV2 and TRBJ1-5; 7 bases map to TRBD1. The CDR3 covers 16 residues. Germline CDR1 reads SNHLY; CDR2 reads FYNNEI. With 5 bases clipped from V and 1 base from J, the junction kept 8 bases outside the gene matches. Written as DNA, the CDR3 is TGTGCCAGCAGTTTAAACAGACAGGGAAGCAATCAGCCCCAGCATTTT. This sequence encodes CASSLNRQGSNQPQHF. Filled out from reference TRBV2 and TRBJ1-5, the complete variable domain reads EPEVTQTPSHQVTQMGQEVILRCVPISNHLYFYWYRQILGQKVEFLVSFYNNEISEKSEIFDDQFSVERPDGSNFTLKIRSTKLEDSAMYFCASSLNRQGSNQPQHFGDGTRLSIL.

This clonotype was seen only a few times. The V call is TRBV10-3, the J call TRBJ2-7; D possibly corresponds to TRBD2 (6 bases). Germline V gives CDR1 ENHRY, CDR2 SYGVKD. The CDR3 extends over 14 amino acids. The germline V and J ends were trimmed by 0 bases and 7 bases, with 13 bases remaining between them. This CDR3 reads CAISESKTAGEQYF. The CDR3 coding sequence is TGTGCCATCAGTGAGTCAAAGACAGCGGGTGAGCAGTACTTC.

A few counts support this clonotype. The chain is built from TRBV6-5 and TRBJ2-3; D possibly corresponds to TRBD2 (6 bases). The CDR3 spans 17 residues. Germline assignment: CDR1 MNHEY and CDR2 SVGAGI. V was trimmed by 4 bases and J by 1 base, leaving 18 bases between them. DNA for the CDR3: TGTGCCAGCAGTTCCCTTCCTGGAGGGGCGGGCACAGATACGCAGTATTTT. This translates into CASSSLPGGAGTDTQYF.

At least ten counts were recorded for this clonotype. The CDR3 DNA reads as TGTGCCAGCAGCCAAGAGACAGGGTCAGATACGCAGTATTTT. This encodes CASSQETGSDTQYF. This chain joins TRBV6-4 and TRBJ2-3; 7 nucleotides line up with TRBD1. The CDR3 is 14 amino acids. Germline assignment: CDR1 MRHNA and CDR2 SNTAGT. The V and J ends lost 6 bases and 4 bases, in that order; junction bases with no gene match: 7.

This clonotype was detected a few times. In nucleotides, the CDR3 is TGTGCCAGCAGCTTACGACAGCGGGGGGGCTACAATGAGCAGTTCTTC. Protein sequence: CASSLRQRGGYNEQFF. This chain joins TRBV7-2 and TRBJ2-1; TRBD2 aligns across 10 bases. The junction had 4 bases not matched to a gene; V was cut back by 2 bases and J by 3 bases. There are 16 residues in the CDR3. CDR1 is SGHTA, CDR2 FQGNSA, per germline.

This clonotype was seen repeatedly, ten times or more. V usage is TRBV4-1 and J usage is TRBJ2-5; D gene ambiguous. The CDR3 is 13 residues long. The germline CDR1 and CDR2 sequences are MGHRA and YSYEKL. The V gene lost 3 bases and the J gene lost 4 bases, with 9 bases spanning the gap. CDR3 in amino acids: CASSQGPAETQYF. The CDR3 DNA sequence: TGCGCCAGCAGCCAGGGCCCTGCAGAGACCCAGTACTTC.

The chain employs TRBV2 and TRBJ1-3, with D hard to call. Trimming stripped 2 bases from V and 2 bases from J, with 13 bases between. Germline V gene data show CDR1 as SNHLY and CDR2 as FYNNEI. The CDR3 length is 16 residues. DNA of the CDR3: TGTGCCAGCAGTGAAAGGAGGGTACCTACTGGAAACACCATATATTTT. Residues: CASSERRVPTGNTIYF.

This clonotype has at least ten counts. The rearrangement joins TRBV5-4 to TRBJ2-3, with D perhaps matching TRBD1 or TRBD2 (6 bases each). V lost 4 bases, J lost 1 base, and 19 bases lay in between. Germline CDR1 and CDR2: SGHNT and YYREEE (reference sequence). The CDR3 has 17 residues. The CDR3 loop reads CASSPEGGVAGTDTQYF. The CDR3 DNA follows: TGTGCCAGCAGCCCCGAGGGGGGAGTAGCGGGCACAGATACGCAGTATTTT.

The chain couples TRBV29-1 to TRBJ1-2; TRBD1 matches 10 bases. The junction had 6 bases not matched to a gene; V was cut back by 2 bases and J by 6 bases. The CDR3 contains 14 residues. In germline, CDR1 is SQVTM, CDR2 ANQGSEA. The CDR3 loop reads CSVERTGTGDGYTF. The DNA for the CDR3 is TGCAGCGTTGAACGAACCGGGACAGGGGATGGCTACACCTTC. The whole variable domain, remainder taken from reference TRBV29-1 and TRBJ1-2, is SAVISQKPSRDICQRGTSLTIQCQVDSQVTMMFWYRQQPGQSLTLIATANQGSEATYESGFVIDKFPISRPNLTFSTLTVSNMSPEDSSIYLCSVERTGTGDGYTFGSGTRLTVV.

This clonotype was seen many times. This chain uses TRBV7-6 with TRBJ2-1; D assignment may be TRBD1 or TRBD2 (5 bases each). Per germline, CDR1 SGHVS and CDR2 FNYEAQ. Trimming cost V 8 bases and J 4 bases, with 12 bases left between them. The CDR3 is made up of 13 amino acids. This chain's CDR3 is CASGPGPYNEQFF. Here the CDR3 DNA reads TGTGCCAGCGGACCGGGGCCTTACAATGAGCAGTTCTTC.

This chain links TRBV6-1 with TRBJ2-1, with TRBD1 identical over 10 bases. The CDR3 extends over 15 amino acids. Germline-derived CDR1 and CDR2 are MNHNS and SASEGT. V shed 2 bases and J 7 bases; nucleotides not matched to a gene: 5. The CDR3 DNA reads as TGTGCCAGCAGTGAATCAGGGACAGGGGCAAATGAGCAGTTCTTC. This sequence encodes CASSESGTGANEQFF.

This clonotype was observed many times. V usage is TRBV6-6 and J usage is TRBJ1-5; a possible D gene is TRBD1 (5 bases). The CDR3 spans 15 residues. Germline values: CDR1 MNHNY, CDR2 SVGAGI (reference sequence). Between the trimmed V and J ends, which lost 0 bases and 1 base, there was a span of 7 bases. The CDR3 loop reads CASSYSRGSNQPQHF. DNA for the CDR3: TGTGCCAGCAGTTACTCGCGGGGCAGCAATCAGCCCCAGCATTTT.

This clonotype was found many times. The chain couples TRBV7-9 to TRBJ2-3, with TRBD1 identical over 9 bases. The CDR3 spans 15 residues. Germline V gene sequence: CDR1 SEHNR, CDR2 FQNEAQ (reference sequence). J lost 4 bases, V lost 4 bases, and 6 bases had no gene match. CDR3: CASSYGDRDSDTQYF. The CDR3 region has the DNA TGTGCCAGCAGCTACGGGGACAGGGACTCAGATACGCAGTATTTT. The variable domain in full, with the rest retrieved from reference TRBV7-9 and TRBJ2-3, is DTGVSQNPRHKITKRGQNVTFRCDPISEHNRLYWYRQTLGQGPEFLTYFQNEAQLEKSRLLSDRFSAERPKGSFSTLEIQRTEQGDSAMYLCASSYGDRDSDTQYFGPGTRLTVL.

This clonotype showed up many times. V and J are TRBV3-1 and TRBJ2-7; 15 bases are a match to TRBD2. The CDR3 extends over 18 amino acids. The germline gives CDR1 LGHDT, CDR2 YNNKEL (reference sequence). J gave up 7 bases and V 0 bases, and 10 bases lay outside the gene matches. CDR3 amino acids: CASSQDRTSGGALEEQYF. The DNA of the CDR3 is TGTGCCAGCAGCCAAGATCGGACTAGCGGGGGGGCCCTCGAGGAGCAGTACTTC.

The V and J genes are TRBV10-3 and TRBJ2-1; the D gene is possibly TRBD1 (5 bases). The CDR3 has 15 amino acids. V was clipped by 0 bases and J by 7 bases, with 13 bases between them. Looked up from germline, CDR1 is ENHRY and CDR2 is SYGVKD. CDR3 coding DNA: TGTGCCATCAGTGAGTCTGGGGCTACTACGAATGAGCAGTTCTTC. It yields the protein CAISESGATTNEQFF.

The table lists this clonotype with a few counts. The chain carries TRBV30 and TRBJ1-2; D is possibly TRBD1 (6 bases). Looked up from germline, CDR1 is GTSNPN and CDR2 is SVGIG (reference sequence). The CDR3 runs to 11 residues. With 2 bases removed from V and 7 bases from J, the gap between germline ends came to 8 bases. The CDR3 DNA sequence: TGTGCCTGGAGTACAGGGTTTGGCTACACCTTC. Translated: CAWSTGFGYTF. The variable domain in full, completed from reference TRBV30 and TRBJ1-2, reads SQTIHQWPATLVQPVGSPLSLECTVEGTSNPNLYWYRQAAGRGLQLLFYSVGIGQISSEVPQNLSASRPQDRQFILSSKKLLLSDSGFYLCAWSTGFGYTFGSGTRLTVV.

This clonotype was detected only a few times. V and J are TRBV12-3 or TRBV12-4 and TRBJ2-1; a possible D gene is TRBD1 (6 bases). V lost 3 bases to trimming and J lost 10 bases, with 7 bases between them. The CDR3 has 11 amino acids. The CDR3 reads CASSFGGEQFF. Here the CDR3 DNA reads TGTGCCAGCAGTTTTGGGGGCGAGCAGTTCTTC.

This clonotype was seen a few times. This chain connects TRBV12-3 or TRBV12-4 to TRBJ2-5, with D tentatively TRBD2 (5 bases). The CDR3 has 13 amino acids. Trimming cost V 3 bases and J 5 bases, with 10 bases left between them. The CDR3 reads CASSLTDSETQYF. The CDR3 DNA follows: TGTGCCAGCAGTTTGACGGACTCGGAGACCCAGTACTTC.

This clonotype was seen only a few times. This chain links TRBV7-2 with TRBJ2-5; the match to TRBD2 covers 9 bases. Per germline, CDR1 SGHTA and CDR2 FQGNSA. The length of the CDR3 is 15 residues. V shed 3 bases, J shed 1 base, and the junction held 3 bases outside the gene matches. Here the CDR3 reads CASSLAGGIQETQYF. DNA for the CDR3: TGTGCCAGCAGCTTGGCGGGAGGGATCCAAGAGACCCAGTACTTC.

Many counts were recorded for this clonotype. The genes are TRBV20-1 and TRBJ1-1; 8 bases are a match to TRBD1. Trimming cost V 2 bases and J 11 bases; bases outside gene matches: 7. CDR1 DFQATT and CDR2 SNEGSKA come from the germline V gene (reference sequence). This CDR3 spans 12 amino acids. In DNA form, the CDR3 reads TGCAGTGCTAGACAGGGGGCGCTTAGGGCTTTCTTT. It specifies CSARQGALRAFF.

This clonotype has at least ten counts. The V call is TRBV5-1, the J call TRBJ1-5; TRBD1 is a possible D gene (5 bases). V lost 6 bases, J lost 4 bases, and 17 bases lay in between. This CDR3 comprises 15 residues. Germline CDR1 SGHRS, CDR2 YFSETQ. The CDR3 sequence is CASKDSSRRNQPQHF. The DNA for the CDR3 is TGCGCCAGCAAAGACAGCTCAAGGAGAAATCAGCCCCAGCATTTT.

In its sample, this clonotype was seen a few times. The chain links TRBV5-1 to TRBJ2-1; 8 nucleotides agree with TRBD2. In germline, CDR1 is SGHRS, CDR2 YFSETQ. After removal of 0 bases from V and 12 bases from J, the junction contained 8 bases not matched to a gene. The CDR3 covers 14 residues. CDR3 DNA sequence: TGCGCCAGCAGCTTGGAGGTTAGCGGGGATTTGCAGTTCTTC. Translation: CASSLEVSGDLQFF.

This clonotype has at least ten counts. The chain recombines TRBV19 with TRBJ2-6, with D possibly TRBD2 on 7 matching bases. From germline, CDR1 is LNHDA and CDR2 SQIVND (reference sequence). This CDR3 comprises 21 residues. Trimming removed 6 bases at V and 0 bases at J, with 27 bases between. The chain's CDR3 is CASRSASIGGGYDSGANVLTF. In DNA form, the CDR3 reads TGTGCCAGTAGATCTGCCAGTATCGGCGGGGGCTACGACTCTGGGGCCAACGTCCTGACTTTC.

This clonotype was found a few times. CDR3 protein: CASSPATGGYTF. The DNA of the CDR3 is TGTGCCAGCAGCCCGGCCACTGGCGGTTACACCTTC. V gene TRBV28 combines with J gene TRBJ1-2; no clear D. Germline lookup yields CDR1 MDHEN and CDR2 SYDVKM. The V end lost 6 bases, the J end lost 11 bases, and 16 bases lay between the germline ends. CDR3 length: 12 residues.